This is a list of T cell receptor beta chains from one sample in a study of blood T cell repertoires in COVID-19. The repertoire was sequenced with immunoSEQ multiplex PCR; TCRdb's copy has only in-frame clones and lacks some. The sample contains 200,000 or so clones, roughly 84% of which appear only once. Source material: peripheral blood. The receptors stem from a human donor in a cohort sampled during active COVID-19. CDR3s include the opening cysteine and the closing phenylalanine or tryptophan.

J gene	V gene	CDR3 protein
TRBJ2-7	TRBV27	CASSLFSGAYEQYF
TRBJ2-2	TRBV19	CASSIDLGISTGELFF
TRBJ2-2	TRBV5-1	CASSFRTGRTGELFF
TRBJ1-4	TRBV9	CASSVGGQGGEKLFF
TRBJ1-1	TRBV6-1	CASSDSLQGAHTEAFF
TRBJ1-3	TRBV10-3	CAISESWSSDFSNTIYF
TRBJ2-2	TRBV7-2	CASSFFNTGELFF
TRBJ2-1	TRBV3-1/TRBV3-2	CASSQERAGLAFNEQFF
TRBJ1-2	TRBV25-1	CASRGQGNYGYTF
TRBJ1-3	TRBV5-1	CASSSGTVISGNTIYF
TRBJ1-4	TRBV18	CASSFRDTANEKLFF
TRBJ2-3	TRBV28	CASLASASTDTQYF
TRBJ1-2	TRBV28	CASSLSGQGRGYTF
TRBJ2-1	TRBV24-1	CATSGGLAENNEQFF
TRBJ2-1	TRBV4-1	CASSPGGNNEQFF
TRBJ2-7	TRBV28	CASSLTGGPDFYEQYF
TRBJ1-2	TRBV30	CAWSVTGRGYTF
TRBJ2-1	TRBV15	CATSSWGGRAVNEQFF
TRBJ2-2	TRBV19	CASSMRLAQANTGELFF
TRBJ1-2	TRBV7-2	CASSLGATTGRYGYTF
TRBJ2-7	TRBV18	CASSPRGQGTGEQYF
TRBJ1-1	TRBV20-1	CSASGRAEAFF
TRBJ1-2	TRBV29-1	CSVERDRGDGYTF
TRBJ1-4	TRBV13	CASSSSRDSGKLFF
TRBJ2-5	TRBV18	CASSPTVPGHYQETQYF
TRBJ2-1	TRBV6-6	CASSGQDRNNEQFF
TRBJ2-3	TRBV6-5	CAIYRDRVTDTQYF
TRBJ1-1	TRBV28	CASSLLQGGTEAFF
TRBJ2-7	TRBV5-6	CASSSGPRGGSYEQYF
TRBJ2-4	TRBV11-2	CASRRQGAGIQYF
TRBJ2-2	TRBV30	CAWSVPGLNTGELFF
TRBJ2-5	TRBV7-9	CASSRQGAKETQYF
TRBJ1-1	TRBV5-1	CASSLLGSEARAFF
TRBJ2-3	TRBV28	CASSSPVSVAGTDTQYF
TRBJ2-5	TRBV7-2	CASRLGQGVETQYF
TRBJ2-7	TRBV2	CASSSSGRHGYEQYF
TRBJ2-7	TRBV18	CASSPGTSYEQYF
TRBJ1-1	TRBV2	CASRGQENTEAFF
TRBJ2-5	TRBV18	CASSPGLAGVGETQYF
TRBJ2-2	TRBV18	CASSWDRDTGELFF
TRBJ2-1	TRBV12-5	CASGFGGGRNEQFF
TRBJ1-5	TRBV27	CASSLGGPHQPQHF
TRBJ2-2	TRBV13	CASSFRRGELFF
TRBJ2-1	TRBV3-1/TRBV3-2	CASSQATSGRSYEQFF
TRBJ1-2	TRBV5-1	CASSLTGESYTF
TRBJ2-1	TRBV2	CASSELRDNSYNEQFF
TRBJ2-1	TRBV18	CASSPKGAGGFTEQFF
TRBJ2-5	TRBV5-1	CASSSLTGLTAETQYF
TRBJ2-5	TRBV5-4	CASSLGQGVGETQYF
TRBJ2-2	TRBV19	CASSIPPSPQNTGELFF
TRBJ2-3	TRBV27	CASSDFDSKVTDTQYF
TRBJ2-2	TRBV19	CASSIGGARAYTGELFF
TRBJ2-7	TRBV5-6	CASSVYSGEQYF